The next 28 T cell receptor beta chains were all read from a single sample in a study of blood T cell repertoires in COVID-19. The data were produced by immunoSEQ multiplex PCR, yet TCRdb's version contains in-frame clones alone and is incomplete. The sample includes about 52,000 clones, approximately 92% of them seen just once. Sample: peripheral blood. Receptors were obtained from a man aged 55 to 69 with active COVID-19.

The rearrangement links TRBV6-2 or TRBV6-3 to TRBJ1-5; a weak D match, TRBD1 (6 bases). Trimming pared 0 bases from V and 6 bases from J, leaving 18 bases between. The length of the CDR3 is 17 residues. The germline CDR1 and CDR2 sequences are MNHEY and SVGEGT. CDR3 loop: CASSYSRPQGQGQPQHF. The CDR3 nucleotides read TGTGCCAGCAGTTACTCCCGGCCACAGGGTCAGGGTCAGCCCCAGCATTTT.

The genes are TRBV18 and TRBJ1-5; perhaps TRBD1 as D (5 bases). The CDR3 loop spans 14 amino acids. Trimming took 5 bases from V and 3 from J, leaving 11 bases between them. CDR1 is KGHSH, CDR2 LQKENI, per germline. The CDR3 nucleotides are TGTGCCAGCTCAACCTCAGGGCACAATCAGCCCCAGCATTTT. Protein: CASSTSGHNQPQHF.

This clone has a single count. The chain uses TRBV6-7 and TRBJ1-5; weak D call: TRBD1 (6 bases). TRBV6-7 counts as an open reading frame of uncertain function. This CDR3 is built from 18 residues. Trimming stripped 1 base from V and 0 bases from J, with 16 bases between. The CDR3 sequence: CASSYLQGEWSSNQPQHF. In DNA, the CDR3 is TGTGCCAGCAGTTACTTACAGGGTGAATGGTCTAGCAATCAGCCCCAGCATTTT.

J is TRBJ1-2 and V is TRBV6-5; D perhaps matches TRBD1 (5 bases). Germline CDR1 reads MNHEY; CDR2 reads SVGAGI. The CDR3 is 13 residues long. The V gene lost 7 bases and the J gene lost 6 bases, with 15 bases spanning the gap. The chain's CDR3 is CASITRGDHGYTF. CDR3 DNA: TGTGCCAGCATTACCCGGGGGGATCATGGCTACACCTTC.

The rearrangement links TRBV5-6 to TRBJ2-7; 8 nucleotides agree with TRBD2. The CDR3 runs to 15 residues. J lost 5 bases, V lost 4 bases, and 11 bases had no gene match. Germline CDR1 is SGHDT and CDR2 is YYEEEE. Here the CDR3 reads CASSPDVAGSHEQYF. The CDR3 DNA sequence: TGTGCCAGCAGCCCGGATGTAGCGGGATCCCACGAGCAGTACTTC.

The CDR3 loop is CASSRDRDYNEQFF. CDR3 sequence (DNA): TGTGCCAGCAGTAGGGACAGGGACTACAATGAGCAGTTCTTC. The V and J genes are TRBV6-5 and TRBJ2-1; 9 bases agree with TRBD1. J gave up 3 bases and V 5 bases, and 2 bases lay outside the gene matches. The germline gives CDR1 MNHEY, CDR2 SVGAGI. CDR3 size: 14 residues.

This chain uses TRBV7-2 with TRBJ2-7; D may be TRBD2 (6 bases). Trimming took off 4 bases at V and 7 bases at J, with 23 bases between the two ends. The V gene's germline CDR1 is SGHTA and CDR2 FQGNSA. CDR3 length equals 16 residues. CDR3 loop: CASSSNKGAGRGEQYF. CDR3 sequence (DNA): TGTGCCAGCAGCTCTAATAAGGGAGCGGGCCGAGGAGAGCAGTACTTC.

This clone was found a few times. V and J are TRBV4-1 and TRBJ1-4, with TRBD1 matching over 7 bases. This CDR3 contains 15 residues. Germline-derived CDR1 and CDR2 are MGHRA and YSYEKL. The V and J ends lost 3 bases and 5 bases, in that order; junction bases with no gene match: 6. For the CDR3, the DNA is TGCGCCAGCAGCCAGCCGGGACAGAGAAATGAAAAACTGTTTTTT. Its protein product is CASSQPGQRNEKLFF.

This rearrangement joins TRBV2 to TRBJ2-5, with 11 bases matching TRBD1. The CDR3 runs to 16 residues. Germline lookup yields CDR1 SNHLY and CDR2 FYNNEI. Unmatched junction bases numbered 7, after V lost 6 bases and J lost 1 base. CDR3 sequence (DNA): TGTGCCAGCAGCCGATCCGGGACAGGGGGCCAAGAGACCCAGTACTTC. Translation gives CASSRSGTGGQETQYF.

In its sample, this clone was seen once. The V call is TRBV7-9, the J call TRBJ2-7; 12 positions match TRBD1. This CDR3 comprises 16 residues. V lost 5 bases to trimming and J lost 6 bases; unmatched junction nucleotides: 11. The germline V gene has CDR1 SEHNR and CDR2 FQNEAQ (reference sequence). The CDR3 bases are TGTGCCAGCAGCCGGGGACAGGGGGCGGGAAATGGCGAGCAGTACTTC. Its translation: CASSRGQGAGNGEQYF.

This clone occurred once. This chain uses TRBV3-1 (or the pseudogene TRBV3-2) with TRBJ2-7; TRBD1 matches at 8 bases. Trimming took 0 bases from V and 0 from J; bases not matched to a gene: 4. The CDR3 runs 16 residues. In germline, CDR1 is LGHDT, CDR2 YNNKEL (reference sequence). The CDR3 sequence: CASSQEGTGPSYEQYF. The CDR3 DNA reads TGTGCCAGCAGCCAAGAGGGGACAGGACCCTCCTACGAGCAGTACTTC.

The chain recombines TRBV5-1 with TRBJ2-7; 7 positions match TRBD2. With 2 bases clipped from V and 2 bases from J, the junction kept 4 bases outside the gene matches. Germline V CDR1 and CDR2: SGHRS, YFSETQ. This CDR3 is built from 14 residues. The CDR3 nucleotides read TGCGCCAGCAGCTTCAGCGGGATCCCCTACGAGCAGTACTTC. This translates into CASSFSGIPYEQYF.

The chain links TRBV7-9 to TRBJ2-1; TRBD1 agrees at 8 bases. CDR3 size: 15 residues. V lost 5 bases to trimming and J lost 2 bases; unmatched junction nucleotides: 5. CDR1 is SEHNR, CDR2 FQNEAQ, per germline (reference sequence). Here the CDR3 DNA reads TGTGCCAGCAGCCGGGACAGGAATACCTACAATGAGCAGTTCTTC. Protein product: CASSRDRNTYNEQFF.

The V call is TRBV19, the J call TRBJ2-7; TRBD2 aligns across 12 bases. J lost 0 bases, V lost 5 bases, and 2 bases had no gene match. The germline V gene encodes CDR1 LNHDA and CDR2 SQIVND (reference sequence). This CDR3 contains 15 residues. CDR3 loop: CASSRLAGDSYEQYF. The DNA for the CDR3 is TGTGCCAGTAGTCGACTAGCGGGGGACTCCTACGAGCAGTACTTC.

The chain is built from TRBV9 and TRBJ2-1, with D possibly matching TRBD1 (6 bases). V lost 4 bases, J lost 2 bases, and 19 bases lay in between. This CDR3 contains 17 residues. CDR1 and CDR2 from the germline V gene are SGDLS and YYNGEE. CDR3 DNA sequence: TGTGCCAGCAGCCCCAGGGGTAGGGGAGTCGCCTACAATGAGCAGTTCTTC. Translated: CASSPRGRGVAYNEQFF.

The chain joins TRBV30 to TRBJ1-4; D perhaps matches TRBD1 (5 bases). The CDR3 runs to 12 residues. Per germline, CDR1 GTSNPN and CDR2 SVGIG (reference sequence). Trimming shortened V by 4 bases and J by 5 bases, and 8 bases separated the two germline ends. This CDR3 reads CAWNRQNEKLFF. Written as DNA, the CDR3 is TGTGCCTGGAACAGGCAGAATGAAAAACTGTTTTTT.

The CDR3, as DNA: TGTGCCAGCAGTTTAGGTGGACAGGTGTCTGGCTACACCTTC. It is translated as CASSLGGQVSGYTF. The rearrangement links TRBV27 to TRBJ1-2; 7 nucleotides align to TRBD1. The CDR3 is made up of 14 amino acids. Germline CDR1 reads MNHEY; CDR2 reads SMNVEV (reference sequence). Trimming at V came to 2 bases and at J to 7 bases, leaving 7 bases not matched to a gene.

The rearrangement links TRBV9 to TRBJ2-1, with TRBD2 identical over 16 bases. Trimming took 2 bases from V and 7 from J; bases not matched to a gene: 12. Germline V gene data show CDR1 as SGDLS and CDR2 as YYNGEE. This CDR3 contains 19 residues. In nucleotides, the CDR3 is TGTGCCAGCAGCGTCGACCTGGGACTAGCGGGAGGGGGGTCGAATGAGCAGTTCTTC. This codes for CASSVDLGLAGGGSNEQFF.

The chain carries TRBV11-2 and TRBJ2-4; TRBD2 agrees at 7 bases. The CDR3 is made up of 16 amino acids. Germline V gene data show CDR1 as SGHAT and CDR2 as FQNNGV. Germline trimming cut 1 base from V and 0 bases from J; bases unmatched to any gene: 3. CDR3: CASSLAGGIAKNIQYF. CDR3 bases: TGTGCCAGCAGCTTAGCCGGGGGGATAGCCAAAAACATTCAGTACTTC. Full variable domain (remainder filled in from reference TRBV11-2 and TRBJ2-4): EAGVAQSPRYKIIEKRQSVAFWCNPISGHATLYWYQQILGQGPKLLIQFQNNGVVDDSQLPKDRFSAERLKGVDSTLKIQPAKLEDSAVYLCASSLAGGIAKNIQYFGAGTRLSVL.

The chain carries TRBV3-1 (or the pseudogene TRBV3-2) and TRBJ2-5; TRBD1 matches at 8 bases. Germline trimming cut 2 bases from V and 3 bases from J; bases unmatched to any gene: 5. CDR1 and CDR2 from the germline V gene are LGHDT and YNNKEL (reference sequence). The CDR3 runs to 15 residues. DNA of the CDR3: TGTGCCAGCAGCCAAACTCCACAGGGGGAAGAGACCCAGTACTTC. Translation gives CASSQTPQGEETQYF.

The rearrangement uses TRBV25-1 and TRBJ2-7, with 7 bases matching TRBD2. Germline V lookup: CDR1 MGHDK, CDR2 SYGVNS. With 3 bases clipped from V and 7 bases from J, the junction kept 3 bases outside the gene matches. The CDR3 runs to 12 residues. The CDR3 nucleotides read TGTGCCAGCAGTGACTGGGGGGGGGAGCAGTACTTC. This codes for CASSDWGGEQYF.

This clone came up a few times. The chain couples TRBV28 to TRBJ2-7; 7 bases align to TRBD2. Trimming at V came to 6 bases and at J to 2 bases, leaving 10 bases not matched to a gene. CDR3 length equals 15 residues. Germline CDR1 and CDR2: MDHEN and SYDVKM. The CDR3 loop is CASSSQAGPPYEQYF. The CDR3 bases are TGTGCCAGCAGCTCACAAGCGGGGCCCCCCTACGAGCAGTACTTC.

The chain uses TRBV6-2 or TRBV6-3 and TRBJ2-7, with 8 bases lining up with TRBD2. The junction had 9 bases not matched to a gene; V was cut back by 8 bases and J by 6 bases. This CDR3 spans 13 amino acids. CDR1 and CDR2 from the germline V gene are MNHEY and SVGEGT. CDR3 region: CASRLTGGTEQYF. The CDR3 nucleotides read TGTGCCAGCCGCCTAACGGGAGGGACCGAGCAGTACTTC.

In its sample, this clone was seen a few times. The rearrangement uses TRBV18 and TRBJ2-1; TRBD1 matches 9 bases. CDR1 and CDR2 (germline): KGHSH, LQKENI. The CDR3 covers 15 residues. Losses at the gene ends were 2 bases for V and 7 bases for J; bases not matched to a gene: 6. The CDR3 protein is CASSPGTGSTNEQFF. The CDR3 coding sequence is TGTGCCAGCTCACCAGGGACAGGGTCAACAAATGAGCAGTTCTTC.

This clone was recorded only once. This chain uses TRBV7-8 with TRBJ1-2; perhaps TRBD1 as D (5 bases). Germline V gives CDR1 SGHVS, CDR2 FQNEAQ. This CDR3 has 15 residues. V lost 5 bases and J 0 bases, leaving 13 bases between the germline ends. In DNA, the CDR3 is TGTGCCAGCAGCACCGGGACGGGAGCTAACTATGGCTACACCTTC. It encodes CASSTGTGANYGYTF.

The genes are TRBV4-3 and TRBJ2-2; 8 nucleotides line up with TRBD2. This CDR3 comprises 17 residues. In germline, CDR1 is LGHNA, CDR2 YSLEER. V dropped 0 bases and J dropped 1; count of bases not matched to a gene: 4. CDR3 in DNA: TGCGCCAGCAGCCAAGATCTTGCGGGAGGGAACACCGGGGAGCTGTTTTTT. This codes for CASSQDLAGGNTGELFF.

This chain connects TRBV5-4 to TRBJ2-7, with 8 nucleotides matching TRBD1. This CDR3 is built from 14 residues. Per germline, CDR1 SGHNT and CDR2 YYREEE (reference sequence). The V segment lost 4 bases and the J segment 6 bases; nucleotides outside the gene matches: 9. The CDR3 sequence is CASSAGQGRGEQYF. CDR3 bases: TGTGCCAGCAGCGCCGGACAGGGCAGAGGCGAGCAGTACTTC.

The rearrangement uses TRBV5-1 and TRBJ2-7; 11 bases are a match to TRBD2. The CDR3 covers 15 residues. The ends lost 4 bases at V and 6 bases at J; junction bases unmatched: 9. Germline V gene sequence: CDR1 SGHRS, CDR2 YFSETQ. The CDR3 DNA sequence: TGCGCCAGCAGCCGAGATCTAGCGGGAGGAAGCGAGCAGTACTTC. Translating gives CASSRDLAGGSEQYF.